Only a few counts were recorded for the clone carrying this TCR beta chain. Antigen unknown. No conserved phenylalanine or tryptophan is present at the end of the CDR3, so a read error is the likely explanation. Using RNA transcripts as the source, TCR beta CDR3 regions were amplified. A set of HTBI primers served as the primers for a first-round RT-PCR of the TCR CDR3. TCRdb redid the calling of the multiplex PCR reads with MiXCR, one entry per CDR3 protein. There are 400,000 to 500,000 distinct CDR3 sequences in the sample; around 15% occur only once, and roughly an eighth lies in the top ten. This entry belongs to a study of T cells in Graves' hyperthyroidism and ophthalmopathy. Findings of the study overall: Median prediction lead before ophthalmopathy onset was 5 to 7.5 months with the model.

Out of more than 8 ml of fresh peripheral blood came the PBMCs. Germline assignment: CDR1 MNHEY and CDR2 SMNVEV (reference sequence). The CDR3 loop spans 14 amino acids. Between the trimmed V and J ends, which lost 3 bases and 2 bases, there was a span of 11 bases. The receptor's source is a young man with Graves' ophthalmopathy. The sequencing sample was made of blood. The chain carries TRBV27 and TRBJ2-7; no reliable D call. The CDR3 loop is CASSLSPTTYEQYS. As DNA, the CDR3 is TGTGCCAGCAGTTTGTCCCCCACAACCTACGAGCAGTACTCC.